Sequencing of this TCR beta chain was carried out in a study of beta chain features in type 1 diabetes. Study-level points and caveats: Any role of HLA type in TCRB rearrangement remained unresolved here. TCRB CDR3s were moderately but significantly shorter in Type 1 diabetes patients in all four CD4+ subsets.

Sorting with CD45RO/CCR7/CD25/CD127/CD95/CD27 yielded naive, central memory, regulatory and stem-like memory CD4+ cells. The study reverse transcribed the entire isolated RNA, so it sequenced expressed TCRB transcripts. Profiled with immunoSEQ multiplex PCR; TCRdb holds only in-frame clones, not every one. The repertoire has about 44,000 clones, about 66% of them found once; the top ten carry roughly 2.2%. Points on this clone: The antigen is unknown.

This CDR3 contains 16 residues. Trimming removed 0 bases at V and 0 bases at J, with 10 bases between. Germline assignment: CDR1 SGHRS and CDR2 YFSETQ. Sequenced input: Tregs from blood. This clonotype originated in a woman between 18 and 30 years old with type 1 diabetes. The chain is built from TRBV5-1 and TRBJ1-3; D remains unclear. The CDR3 sequence: CASSLAGQASGNTIYF. The CDR3 DNA sequence: TGCGCCAGCAGCTTGGCCGGTCAGGCCTCTGGAAACACCATATATTTT.